This T cell receptor (beta chain) is drawn from a study of blood T cell repertoires in COVID-19 (TCRdb year 2020). As for the study more broadly: The collaborator samples originated in the United States, Italy and Spain and spanned the acute and convalescent phases of COVID-19. The material from the prospective study consisted of cDNA or gDNA derived from T cells, B-cell-depleted T cells, or PBMCs. Subjects who had been exposed to COVID-19, were actively infected with it, or had recovered from it provided the deeply sampled blood TCRbeta repertoires that made up the dataset. A freely available public database, intended as a resource for researchers studying the immune response to SARS-CoV-2, is where the repertoires were released. Samples came from the ongoing ImmuneRACE study (first 160 participants) plus 1,254 subjects from 6 global collaborators. A de-identified subject ID, COVID-19 status, age in years and sex were almost always included in the sample metadata. HLA class I and class II types, where available, came from metadata supplied by the sample provider rather than from assay-based typing.

Taken from cysteine to phenylalanine, the CDR3 has 17 residues. Only the CDR3 DNA stays, 51 bases, in frame from base 1. V trim: 8 bases; J trim: 0 bases; unmatched bases: 10. CDR1 SEHNR and CDR2 FQNEAQ are derived from the germline V gene (reference sequence). With respect to this clone: What this receptor recognizes is not known. Per-nucleotide qualities are absent, and no much larger clonotype sits a single base away.

Collaborating institutions collected whole blood in K2EDTA tubes following their own protocols. For TCRbeta analysis, collaborators shipped samples as frozen whole blood, isolated PBMCs, or DNA extracted from either of those sample types. The immunoSEQ Assay, a bias-controlled multiplex PCR, was used to amplify TCRbeta CDR3 regions from genomic DNA. The published analysis was carried out like this. The number of nucleated cells in each sample was estimated from the amplification of reference gene primers within the assay. To quantify the absolute abundance of each unique TCRbeta CDR3 rearrangement, sequence reads were collapsed and filtered. For each sample, productive Simpson clonality was calculated as the square root of Simpson's diversity index over productive rearrangements. TCRdb re-hosts the immuneACCESS table, in-frame sequences only. Its copies lack some clones; in the studies checked, an unresolved V gene accounts for under half of them, and the cause for the rest is not known. V, J and clone size derive from that table, while D and trimming were established from the DNA sequence. For this sample there are about 490,000 clones; 80% to 90% appear just once. Approximately 3% of the sample lies in the top ten.

General findings and caveats noted by the study authors: The amount of clinical and demographic metadata varied by source and participant and was provided uncurated.

This receptor was taken from a human donor in a cohort sampled during active COVID-19. This chain is built from TRBV7-9 and TRBJ2-2; 9 junctional bases match TRBD2. The sequenced sample was peripheral blood. The CDR3 reads CASPLVGLAANTGELFF. The DNA reads as follows: TGTGCCAGCCCCCTGGTGGGACTAGCAGCGAACACCGGGGAGCTGTTTTTT.